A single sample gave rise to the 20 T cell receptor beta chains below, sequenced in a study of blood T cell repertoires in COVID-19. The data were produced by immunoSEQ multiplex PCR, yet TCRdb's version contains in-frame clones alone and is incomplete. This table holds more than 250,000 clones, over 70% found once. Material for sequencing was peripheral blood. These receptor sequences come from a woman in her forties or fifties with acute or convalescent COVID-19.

CDR3 region: CASSQDPGGGRNEQFF. CDR3 DNA: TGTGCCAGCAGCCAAGATCCGGGGGGGGGTAGAAATGAGCAGTTCTTC. The chain employs TRBV3-1 (or the pseudogene TRBV3-2) and TRBJ2-1; 8 nucleotides agree with TRBD2. Germline CDR1 reads LGHDT; CDR2 reads YNNKEL (reference sequence). The CDR3 is 16 amino acids. The trim removed 0 bases at V and 7 bases at J, leaving 8 bases unmatched.

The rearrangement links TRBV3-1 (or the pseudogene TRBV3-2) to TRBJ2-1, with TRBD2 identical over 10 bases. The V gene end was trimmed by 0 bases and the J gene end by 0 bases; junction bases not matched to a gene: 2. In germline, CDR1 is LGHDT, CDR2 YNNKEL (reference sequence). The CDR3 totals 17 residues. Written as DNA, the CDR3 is TGTGCCAGCAGCCAAGAGGGACTAGCGATCTCCTACAATGAGCAGTTCTTC. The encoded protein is CASSQEGLAISYNEQFF.

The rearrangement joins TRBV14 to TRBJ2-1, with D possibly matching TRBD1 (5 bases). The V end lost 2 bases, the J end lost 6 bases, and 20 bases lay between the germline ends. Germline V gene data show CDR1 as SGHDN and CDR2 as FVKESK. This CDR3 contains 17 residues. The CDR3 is CASSQYTGANRGNEQFF. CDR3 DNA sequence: TGTGCCAGCAGCCAATACACTGGGGCAAACCGCGGCAATGAGCAGTTCTTC.

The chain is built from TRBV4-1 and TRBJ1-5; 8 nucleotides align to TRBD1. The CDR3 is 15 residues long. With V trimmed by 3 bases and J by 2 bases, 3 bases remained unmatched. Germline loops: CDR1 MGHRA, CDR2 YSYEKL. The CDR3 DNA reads TGCGCCAGCAGCCAGGAGGACAGGGGCAATCAGCCCCAGCATTTT. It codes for CASSQEDRGNQPQHF.

The CDR3 sequence: CAISGTGGEETQYF. The CDR3 bases are TGTGCCATCTCCGGGACAGGGGGCGAAGAGACCCAGTACTTC. The rearrangement links TRBV10-3 to TRBJ2-5, with TRBD1 identical over 12 bases. This CDR3 is 14 amino acids long. With V trimmed by 8 bases and J by 3 bases, 4 bases remained unmatched. CDR1 and CDR2 (germline): ENHRY, SYGVKD.

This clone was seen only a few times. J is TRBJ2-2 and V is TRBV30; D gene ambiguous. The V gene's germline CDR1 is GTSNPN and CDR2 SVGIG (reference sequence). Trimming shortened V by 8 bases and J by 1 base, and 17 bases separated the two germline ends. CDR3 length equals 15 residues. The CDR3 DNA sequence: TGTGCCCTCCCGCTAGGCTTCGGGAACACCGGGGAGCTGTTTTTT. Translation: CALPLGFGNTGELFF.

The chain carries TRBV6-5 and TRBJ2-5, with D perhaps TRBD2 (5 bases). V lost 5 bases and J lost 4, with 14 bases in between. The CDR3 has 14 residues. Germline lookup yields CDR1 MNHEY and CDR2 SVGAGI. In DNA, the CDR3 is TGTGCCAGCAGTCCTCTCACCGCGGGAGAGACCCAGTACTTC. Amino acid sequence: CASSPLTAGETQYF.

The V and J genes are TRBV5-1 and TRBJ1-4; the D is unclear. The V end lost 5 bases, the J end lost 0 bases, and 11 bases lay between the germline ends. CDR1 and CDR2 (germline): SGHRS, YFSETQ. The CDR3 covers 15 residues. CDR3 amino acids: CASRRAGTTNEKLFF. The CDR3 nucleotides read TGCGCCAGCAGACGGGCCGGGACAACTAATGAAAAACTGTTTTTT.

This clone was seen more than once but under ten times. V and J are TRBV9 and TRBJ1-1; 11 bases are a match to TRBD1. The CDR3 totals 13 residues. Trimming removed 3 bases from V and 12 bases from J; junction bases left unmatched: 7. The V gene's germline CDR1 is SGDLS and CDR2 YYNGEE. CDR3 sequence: CASSGRDRGTTFF. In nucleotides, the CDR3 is TGTGCCAGCAGCGGCCGGGACAGGGGGACAACTTTCTTT.

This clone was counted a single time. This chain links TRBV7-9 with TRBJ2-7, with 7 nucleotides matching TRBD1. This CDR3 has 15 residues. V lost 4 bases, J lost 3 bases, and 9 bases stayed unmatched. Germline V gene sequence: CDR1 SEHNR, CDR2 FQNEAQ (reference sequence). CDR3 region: CASSSTSGTVYEQYF. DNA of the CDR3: TGTGCCAGCAGCTCAACGTCCGGGACAGTCTACGAGCAGTACTTC.

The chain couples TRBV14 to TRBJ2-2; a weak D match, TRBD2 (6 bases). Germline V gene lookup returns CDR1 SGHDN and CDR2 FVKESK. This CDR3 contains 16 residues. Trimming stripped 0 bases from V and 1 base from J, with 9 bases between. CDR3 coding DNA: TGTGCCAGCAGCCAAGATCTGGGACTGAACACCGGGGAGCTGTTTTTT. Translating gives CASSQDLGLNTGELFF.

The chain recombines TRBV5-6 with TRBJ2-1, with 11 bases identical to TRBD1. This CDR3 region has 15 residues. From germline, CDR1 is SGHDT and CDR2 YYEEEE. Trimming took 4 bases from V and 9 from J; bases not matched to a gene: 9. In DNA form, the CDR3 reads TGTGCCAGCAGCAAACCGGGACAGGGGGTTGGTGAGCAGTTCTTC. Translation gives CASSKPGQGVGEQFF.

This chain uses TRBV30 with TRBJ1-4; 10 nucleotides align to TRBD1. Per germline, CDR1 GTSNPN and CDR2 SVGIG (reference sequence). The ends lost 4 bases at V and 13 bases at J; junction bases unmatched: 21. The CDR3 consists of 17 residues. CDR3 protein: CAWKEGRQGAVSGTLFF. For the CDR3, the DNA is TGTGCCTGGAAGGAGGGGAGACAGGGGGCTGTATCGGGAACACTGTTTTTT.

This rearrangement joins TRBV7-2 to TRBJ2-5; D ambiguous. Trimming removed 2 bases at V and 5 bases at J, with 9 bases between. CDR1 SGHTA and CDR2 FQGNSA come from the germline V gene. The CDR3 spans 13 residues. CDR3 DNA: TGTGCCAGCAGCTTAAATAGTGTGGAGACCCAGTACTTC. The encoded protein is CASSLNSVETQYF.

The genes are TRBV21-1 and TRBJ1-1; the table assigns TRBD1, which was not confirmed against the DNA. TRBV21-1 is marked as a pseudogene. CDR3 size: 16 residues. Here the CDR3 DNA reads TGTGCCAGCAGCTTACGACAGGGGAGGAAAGATACTGAAGCTTTCTTT. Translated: CASSLRQGRKDTEAFF.

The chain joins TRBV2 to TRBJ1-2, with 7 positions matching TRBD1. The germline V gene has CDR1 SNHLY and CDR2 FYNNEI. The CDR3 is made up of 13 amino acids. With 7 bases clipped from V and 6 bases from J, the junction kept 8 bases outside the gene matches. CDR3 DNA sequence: TGTGCCAGCACCCAGACAGGGTTGGATGGCTACACCTTC. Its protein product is CASTQTGLDGYTF. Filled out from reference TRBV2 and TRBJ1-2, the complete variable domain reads EPEVTQTPSHQVTQMGQEVILRCVPISNHLYFYWYRQILGQKVEFLVSFYNNEISEKSEIFDDQFSVERPDGSNFTLKIRSTKLEDSAMYFCASTQTGLDGYTFGSGTRLTVV.

The CDR3 nucleotides read TGCAGCGTCGATAACCCCGCGGGAGGACTAGCTTTCAATGAGCAGTTCTTC. Residues: CSVDNPAGGLAFNEQFF. This chain joins TRBV29-1 and TRBJ2-1, with 8 bases lining up with TRBD2. Losses at the gene ends were 6 bases for V and 6 bases for J; bases not matched to a gene: 19. The germline CDR1 and CDR2 sequences are SQVTM and ANQGSEA. CDR3 size: 17 residues.

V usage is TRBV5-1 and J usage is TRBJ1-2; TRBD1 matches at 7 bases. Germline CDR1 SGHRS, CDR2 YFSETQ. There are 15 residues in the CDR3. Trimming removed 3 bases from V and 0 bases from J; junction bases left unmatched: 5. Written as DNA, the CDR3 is TGCGCCAGCAGCTCGGGGGACAGATCTAACTATGGCTACACCTTC. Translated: CASSSGDRSNYGYTF.

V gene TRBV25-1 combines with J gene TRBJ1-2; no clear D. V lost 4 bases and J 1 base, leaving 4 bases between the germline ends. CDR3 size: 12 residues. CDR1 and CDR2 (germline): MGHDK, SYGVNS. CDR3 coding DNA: TGTGCCAGCAGTGCCAATAACTATGGCTACACCTTC. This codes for CASSANNYGYTF.

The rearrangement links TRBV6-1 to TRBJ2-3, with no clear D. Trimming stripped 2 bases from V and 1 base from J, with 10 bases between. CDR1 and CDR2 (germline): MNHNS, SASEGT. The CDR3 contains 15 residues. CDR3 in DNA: TGTGCCAGCAGTGAACCCCCAATCCGCACAGATACGCAGTATTTT. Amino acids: CASSEPPIRTDTQYF.